This TCR beta chain was sequenced for a study of molecular identifiers for immune sequencing clone quantification. The V gene's germline CDR1 is DFQATT and CDR2 SNEGSKA (reference sequence). The V gene lost 5 bases and the J gene lost 7 bases, with 21 bases spanning the gap. This CDR3 has 16 amino acids. This clonotype was counted at least ten times. TCRdb re-derived calls from the PCR reads in MiXCR, one entry per CDR3 protein. Of roughly 86,000 distinct CDR3 sequences listed, under 20% are singletons. Sequenced material: naive CD8+ T cells from blood, with Jurkat cell RNA spiked in. Stated subset: FACS-sorted CD8+CD4-CCR7+CD45RA+ naive T cells. The chain carries TRBV20-1 and TRBJ1-6; a weak D match, TRBD1 (5 bases). This clonotype was sampled from a human donor in good health. Some libraries in this study had Jurkat cell RNA spiked in. Written as DNA, the CDR3 is TGCAGTGCTGGACCGGGACCCAACTTAGCGAATTCACCCCTCCACTTT. Protein: CSAGPGPNLANSPLHF.